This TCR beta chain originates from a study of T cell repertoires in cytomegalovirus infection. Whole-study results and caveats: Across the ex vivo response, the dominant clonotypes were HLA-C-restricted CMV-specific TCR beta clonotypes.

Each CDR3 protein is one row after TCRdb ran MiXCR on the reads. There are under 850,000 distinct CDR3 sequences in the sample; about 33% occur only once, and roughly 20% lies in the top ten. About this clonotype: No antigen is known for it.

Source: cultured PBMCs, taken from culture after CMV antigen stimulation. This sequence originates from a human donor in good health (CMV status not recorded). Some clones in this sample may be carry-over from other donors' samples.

The CDR3 reads CASSSGSGRARGDEQYF. The CDR3 nucleotides read TGTGCCAGCAGTTCCGGGAGCGGGAGGGCCAGAGGGGACGAGCAGTACTTC. The chain couples TRBV7-2 to TRBJ2-7, with 10 bases fitting TRBD2. This CDR3 is 17 amino acids long. V trimming: 6 bases; J trimming: 5 bases; junction bases outside the gene matches: 16. CDR1 and CDR2 (germline): SGHTA, FQGNSA.